A selection of T cell receptor beta chains follows, all from one sample in a study of T cells in Graves' hyperthyroidism and ophthalmopathy. TCRdb reanalysed the multiplex PCR reads using MiXCR and keeps one entry per CDR3 protein. The data hold more than 300,000 distinct CDR3 sequences, with 17% observed a single time. Sequences were obtained from blood. Receptor source: a woman in her twenties or thirties with Graves' hyperthyroidism that later progressed to Graves' ophthalmopathy. CDR3s leave out the opening cysteine and the closing phenylalanine or tryptophan.

v_call	j_call	cdr3_aa
TRBV11-1	TRBJ2-4	ASSYSDSGANIQY
TRBV12-3/TRBV12-4	TRBJ1-1	ASRPEPNTEAF
TRBV25-1	TRBJ1-4	ASSDSFADRGNEKLF
TRBV10-3	TRBJ1-6	AISTGTTGGSPLH
TRBV20-1	TRBJ1-2	SARAQGASGGYT
TRBV24-1	TRBJ2-5	ATSTSQRGGRKTQY
TRBV11-2	TRBJ1-2	ASSPLQGRNYGYT
TRBV18	TRBJ1-1	ASSPRTGGGSTEAF
TRBV10-3	TRBJ1-5	AISEKDRRNSNQPQH
TRBV7-2	TRBJ2-5	ASSSLSGSETQY
TRBV3-1	TRBJ2-3	ASSQSGPKYGNTQY
TRBV2	TRBJ2-7	ASSFGQRGPLDSYEQY
TRBV6-1	TRBJ2-1	ASRQLLGGGEQF
TRBV27	TRBJ2-2	ASSSQGNTGELF
TRBV7-9	TRBJ2-7	ASSRGGGSGTLSYEQY
TRBV7-9	TRBJ1-6	ASSLGSGSRSDSPLH
TRBV5-6	TRBJ1-5	ASSLISASNQPQH
TRBV29-1	TRBJ2-1	SAENGGLDEQF
TRBV18	TRBJ2-1	TSSYRDNSYNEQF
TRBV6-1	TRBJ1-5	ASSESRTGRPQH
TRBV29-1	TRBJ2-3	SAARGASTDTQY
TRBV7-8	TRBJ2-3	ASMASAPGLPEGDTQY
TRBV29-1	TRBJ2-3	SVRGWGATGTDTQY
TRBV20-1	TRBJ2-1	SASGPRNEQF
TRBV15	TRBJ2-5	ATSSESVGYAETQY
TRBV10-2	TRBJ1-5	ASRPGGSNQPQH
TRBV4-2	TRBJ2-2	ASSQDLGGNTGELF
TRBV7-9	TRBJ2-1	ASSLGLSGGNNEQF
TRBV7-2	TRBJ1-4	ASSLFGGLNEKLF
TRBV29-1	TRBJ2-7	SVERQGGQY
TRBV25-1	TRBJ2-3	ASRGQATDTQY
TRBV4-1	TRBJ2-1	ASSQGSRSSYNEQF
TRBV20-1	TRBJ2-5	SARDLTSALQETQY
TRBV6-5	TRBJ1-6	ASRYPGQNSPLH
TRBV9	TRBJ2-5	ASSVGPNQETQY
TRBV7-9	TRBJ2-1	ASSPSLDREKVYNEQF
TRBV19	TRBJ1-1	ASSIRQGRIMNTEAF
TRBV6-2/TRBV6-3	TRBJ2-1	ASTARTSTYNEQF
TRBV19	TRBJ1-1	ASRQDTPGKAF
TRBV9	TRBJ1-6	ASSQDRQNSPLH
TRBV19	TRBJ2-1	ASRLQGAREQF
TRBV3-1	TRBJ2-7	ASSQGGRNYEQY
TRBV20-1	TRBJ2-1	SATGTGGRNEQF
TRBV28	TRBJ2-5	ASRRTDPQETQY
TRBV10-3	TRBJ1-2	AIRGTGSVYGYT
TRBV19	TRBJ2-5	ASSTRQGRGETQY
TRBV5-6	TRBJ2-3	ASSFYPSTDTQY
TRBV20-1	TRBJ2-3	SATSGLAGGITDTQY
TRBV11-2	TRBJ1-6	ASSPWTGTNSPLH
TRBV4-2	TRBJ1-2	ASSQDHPGGESYYGYT
TRBV28	TRBJ1-2	ASSHTRQGFYGYT
TRBV6-1	TRBJ1-2	ASSEPGQSYGYT
TRBV7-9	TRBJ2-1	ASSLEQGGNEQF